This T cell receptor beta chain was obtained from a study of chemoradiotherapy in HPV16-positive cancers. The study, taken as a whole, reports: Candidate HPV-specific clones and E7-related TCR motifs grew in tumor during treatment. Better recurrence-free survival went with HPV-responsive T-cell expansion in HPV16-positive patients.

Over chemoradiotherapy, repertoires were sampled more than once. Per germline, CDR1 SGHVS and CDR2 FQNEAQ. This CDR3 is 16 amino acids long. V gave up 0 bases and J gave up 1 base, with 13 bases separating them. TCRdb keeps only in-frame clones here, not all; method: immunoSEQ multiplex PCR. The table includes 12,000 or so clones, 75% to 80% detected once. For this clone: Its specificity is not known.

The chain couples TRBV7-8 to TRBJ2-7; D possibly corresponds to TRBD1 (5 bases). The TCR was taken from a human donor with HPV-associated anogenital cancer. Collection of the sample occurred from a patient who underwent chemoradiotherapy. CDR3 residues: CASSLAFLGESYEQYF. CDR3 sequence (DNA): TGTGCCAGCAGCTTAGCTTTCCTAGGGGAATCCTACGAGCAGTACTTC.